This T cell receptor (beta chain) was retrieved from a study of identical twins. Germline values: CDR1 LGHNA, CDR2 YSLEER. The CDR3 covers 17 residues. Trimming removed 0 bases at V and 8 bases at J, with 21 bases between. Template switching supplied a universal primer site; unique molecular identifiers were carried on the cDNA. TCRdb re-derived calls from the 5' RACE reads in MiXCR, one entry per CDR3 protein. The table has approximately 210,000 distinct CDR3 sequences, roughly 15% seen once; the top ten hold less than 45%. The same data also went into a second study, on T cells expressing NK-cell markers. That paper adds: According to the study, TCR beta repertoires originated from sorted CD3+CD56+NKG2C+, CD3+CD56+NKG2C- and CD3+CD56-NKG2C+ T cells.

This chain links TRBV4-3 with TRBJ2-3, with a possible D match to TRBD2 (5 bases). This clonotype originated in a woman younger than 35 in good health. The specimen sequenced was CD8+ T cells sorted from blood. The CDR3 coding sequence is TGCGCCAGCAGCCAAGATGGGAGCGGCCCGCTCGGTGGTACGCAGTATTTT. It encodes CASSQDGSGPLGGTQYF.